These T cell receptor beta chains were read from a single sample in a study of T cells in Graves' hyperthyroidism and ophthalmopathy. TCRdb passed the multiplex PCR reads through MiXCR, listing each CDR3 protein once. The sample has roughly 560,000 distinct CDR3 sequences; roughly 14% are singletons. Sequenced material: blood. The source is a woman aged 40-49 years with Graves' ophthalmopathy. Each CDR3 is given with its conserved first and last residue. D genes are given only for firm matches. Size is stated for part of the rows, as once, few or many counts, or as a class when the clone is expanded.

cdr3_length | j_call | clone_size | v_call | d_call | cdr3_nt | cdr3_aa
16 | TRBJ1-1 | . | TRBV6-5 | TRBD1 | TGTGCCAGCAGTATACGCCTAGACAGGGCTAACACTGAAGCTTTCTTT | CASSIRLDRANTEAFF
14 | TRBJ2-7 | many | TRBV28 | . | TGTGCCAGCAGTTTCGTAGGCGGTGTCTACGAGCAGTACTTC | CASSFVGGVYEQYF
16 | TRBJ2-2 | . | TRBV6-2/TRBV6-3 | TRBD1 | TGTGCCAGCAGTCTGACAGGGGGCGGATGGACCGGGGAGCTGTTTTTT | CASSLTGGGWTGELFF
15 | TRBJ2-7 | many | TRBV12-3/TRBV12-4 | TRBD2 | TGTGCCAGCACCGGGGGGCTAGCGGGAATCTACGAGCAGTACTTC | CASTGGLAGIYEQYF
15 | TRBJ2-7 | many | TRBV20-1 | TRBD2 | TGCAGTGCTAGACCGACTAGCGAGGACTTCTACGAGCAGTACTTC | CSARPTSEDFYEQYF
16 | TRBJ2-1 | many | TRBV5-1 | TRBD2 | TGCGCCAGCAGCTGGGGAGGGGCGGGAGTGTCGGGTGAGCAGTTCTTC | CASSWGGAGVSGEQFF
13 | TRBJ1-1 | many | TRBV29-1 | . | TGCAGTGCGCGAGGGGGGGGCGGGACTGAAGCTTTCTTT | CSARGGGGTEAFF
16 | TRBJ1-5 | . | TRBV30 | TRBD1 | TGTGCCTGGACATTATCCGGGACAGATAGCAATCAGCCCCAGCATTTT | CAWTLSGTDSNQPQHF
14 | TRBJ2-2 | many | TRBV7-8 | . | TGTGCCAGCAGGGCGCGATCGTCGTCCGGGGAGCTGTTTTTT | CASRARSSSGELFF
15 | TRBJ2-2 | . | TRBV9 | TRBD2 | TGTGCCAGCAGCGTCGGGACTAGCATCACCGGGGAGCTGTTTTTT | CASSVGTSITGELFF
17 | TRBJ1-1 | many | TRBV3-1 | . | TGTGCCAGCAGCCAAGAAAGGGCAGGGATCGCGAACACTGAAGCTTTCTTT | CASSQERAGIANTEAFF
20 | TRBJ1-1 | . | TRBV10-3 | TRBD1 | TGTGCCATCAGTGAGAGAAATCCGGGACAGCACACCCAGATGAACACTGAAGCTTTCTTT | CAISERNPGQHTQMNTEAFF
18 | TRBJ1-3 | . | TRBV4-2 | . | TGTGCCAGCAGCCTAAGGCAGGGTGAGGGATTCTCTGGAAACACCATATATTTT | CASSLRQGEGFSGNTIYF
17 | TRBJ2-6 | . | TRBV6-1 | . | TGTGCCAGCAGTGAACGGGGTAGGGGCTCTGGGGCCAACGTCCTGACTTTC | CASSERGRGSGANVLTF
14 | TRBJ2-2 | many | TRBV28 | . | TGTGCCAGCAGTTTAGGTCGGATCAGCGGGGAGCTGTTTTTT | CASSLGRISGELFF